The 3 T cell receptor beta chains in this list originate from one sample, sequenced in a study of shared T cell receptors in the human thymus. Assay used: immunoSEQ multiplex PCR; TCRdb lists only in-frame clones, some missing. Of hundreds of thousands of clones in the sample, more than 85% are singletons; the top ten hold around 0.019%. The sequenced material came from thymocytes. These receptors were obtained from a human donor.

The chain combines TRBV19 with TRBJ2-7, with D perhaps TRBD1 or TRBD2 (6 bases each). The germline V and J ends were trimmed by 7 bases and 2 bases, with 15 bases remaining between them. Looked up from germline, CDR1 is LNHDA and CDR2 is SQIVND (reference sequence). CDR3 length: 14 amino acids. CDR3 in amino acids: CASTKGDSAYEQYF. CDR3 nucleotides: TGTGCCAGTACCAAGGGGGACTCCGCCTACGAGCAGTACTTC. The entire variable domain, with the rest obtained from reference TRBV19 and TRBJ2-7, is as follows: DGGITQSPKYLFRKEGQNVTLSCEQNLNHDAMYWYRQDPGQGLRLIYYSQIVNDFQKGDIAEGYSVSREKKESFPLTVTSAQKNPTAFYLCASTKGDSAYEQYFGPGTRLTVT.

The V and J genes are TRBV7-8 and TRBJ2-7; TRBD2 might be the D (6 bases). The V end was cut by 4 bases, the J end by 4 bases, with 20 bases between. The germline V gene encodes CDR1 SGHVS and CDR2 FQNEAQ. The CDR3 is 16 residues long. This chain's CDR3 is CASSSKTLASFYEQYF. DNA for the CDR3: TGTGCCAGCAGCTCTAAAACTCTAGCGTCATTTTACGAGCAGTACTTC.

The rearrangement links TRBV9 to TRBJ2-2, with TRBD2 matching over 10 bases. Germline V gene lookup returns CDR1 SGDLS and CDR2 YYNGEE. The CDR3 is 17 amino acids. The trim removed 0 bases at V and 6 bases at J, leaving 8 bases unmatched. In DNA form, the CDR3 reads TGTGCCAGCAGCGTAGCCCCCCCCAGCGGGAGGGCCGGGGAGCTGTTTTTT. Its protein product is CASSVAPPSGRAGELFF.